The clone carrying this T cell receptor beta chain came up a few times. These data originate in a study of control samples from healthy donors and cancer patients. The CDR3 is 15 residues long. Germline CDR1 is LNHDA and CDR2 is SQIVND (reference sequence). Trimming cost V 4 bases and J 2 bases, with 11 bases left between them. Profiled with immunoSEQ multiplex PCR; TCRdb holds only in-frame clones, not every one. The data show around 42,000 clones, less than 85% seen once. What was sequenced was blood. The chain recombines TRBV19 with TRBJ2-2; TRBD2 might be the D (6 bases). This TCR was recovered from a man in his 60s in good health. CDR3 in amino acids: CASSRTGDNTGELFF. The CDR3 nucleotides are TGTGCCAGTAGTAGGACGGGGGATAACACCGGGGAGCTGTTTTTT.